The next 17 T cell receptor beta chains were all read from a single sample in a study of technical replicates of blood from several donors. TCRdb keeps only in-frame clones here, not all; method: immunoSEQ multiplex PCR. The sample shows more than 75,000 clones, approximately 94% of them seen only once. Sequencing was performed on T cells isolated from PBMCs. Receptors were obtained from a human donor in good health.

The chain uses TRBV11-3 and TRBJ2-7; weak D call: TRBD1 (6 bases). The CDR3 loop spans 16 amino acids. V shed 0 bases and J shed 3 bases, with 15 bases lying between them. Germline V gene data show CDR1 as SGHNT and CDR2 as YENEEA. Written as DNA, the CDR3 is TGTGCCAGCAGCTTAGATTCAGGGGACGGACACTACGAGCAGTACTTC. This codes for CASSLDSGDGHYEQYF.

This rearrangement joins TRBV10-1 to TRBJ1-3; D uncertain. Germline V gene sequence: CDR1 WNHNN, CDR2 SYGVQD (reference sequence). The CDR3 has 13 residues. Trimming removed 4 bases at V and 4 bases at J, with 8 bases between. CDR3 coding DNA: TGCGCCAGCAGTGTAACAACGGGAAACACCATATATTTT. Protein product: CASSVTTGNTIYF.

This chain joins TRBV27 and TRBJ2-7; 12 bases line up with TRBD2. The ends lost 5 bases at V and 5 bases at J; junction bases unmatched: 13. Germline V lookup: CDR1 MNHEY, CDR2 SMNVEV (reference sequence). The CDR3 runs to 17 residues. For the CDR3, the DNA is TGTGCCAGCAGTCCCCTAGCGGGAGGGCCCAAAGGGCACGAGCAGTACTTC. It specifies CASSPLAGGPKGHEQYF.

CDR3 bases: TGTGCCAGCAGTTCTTTTTCCGCGGGTTTAGGTCAGCCCCAGCATTTT. This sequence encodes CASSSFSAGLGQPQHF. This rearrangement joins TRBV6-5 to TRBJ1-5; D gene unclear. CDR3 length equals 16 residues. Germline CDR1 MNHEY, CDR2 SVGAGI. V shed 4 bases and J shed 6 bases, with 19 bases lying between them.

The chain recombines TRBV7-9 with TRBJ2-1; 10 bases fit TRBD2. The V gene end was trimmed by 3 bases and the J gene end by 3 bases; junction bases not matched to a gene: 5. The CDR3 runs 16 residues. CDR1 SEHNR and CDR2 FQNEAQ come from the germline V gene (reference sequence). The CDR3 sequence is CASSFSGRLLYNEQFF. The CDR3 DNA reads TGTGCCAGCAGCTTTAGCGGGAGGCTACTCTACAATGAGCAGTTCTTC.

The V and J genes are TRBV6-1 and TRBJ1-1; D uncertain. Germline CDR1 and CDR2: MNHNS and SASEGT. V was clipped by 7 bases and J by 1 base, with 10 bases between them. This CDR3 region has 13 residues. The DNA of the CDR3 is TGTGCCAGCATTTTTTCAGAGAACACTGAAGCTTTCTTT. Protein: CASIFSENTEAFF.

The gene calls are TRBV4-2 and TRBJ2-3; no definite D call. CDR3 length: 15 amino acids. The V gene's germline CDR1 is LGHNA and CDR2 YNFKEQ. V dropped 0 bases and J dropped 4 bases, with 11 bases sitting between them. This chain's CDR3 is CASSQDTMESDTQYF. As DNA, the CDR3 is TGTGCCAGCAGCCAAGATACTATGGAGTCAGATACGCAGTATTTT.

The gene calls are TRBV7-9 and TRBJ1-1, with 7 nucleotides matching TRBD1. Germline V CDR1 and CDR2: SEHNR, FQNEAQ (reference sequence). The trim removed 1 base at V and 11 bases at J, leaving 10 bases unmatched. This CDR3 spans 14 amino acids. CDR3 loop: CASSLGQGQMVAFF. The CDR3 DNA is TGTGCCAGCAGCTTAGGGCAGGGACAGATGGTGGCTTTCTTT.

The rearrangement links TRBV12-5 to TRBJ1-5, with D possibly matching TRBD1 (6 bases). The germline V and J ends were trimmed by 8 bases and 3 bases, with 11 bases remaining between them. This CDR3 has 13 amino acids. The germline V gene has CDR1 LGHNT and CDR2 FRNRAP. CDR3 nucleotides: TGTGCTAGTTGGGGGCAAGACAATCAGCCCCAGCATTTT. This encodes CASWGQDNQPQHF.

CDR3 coding DNA: TGTGCCAGCAGCCAAGCCTCTTTTGGCTACACCTTC. Translating gives CASSQASFGYTF. The rearrangement links TRBV5-6 to TRBJ1-2; D ambiguous. Per germline, CDR1 SGHDT and CDR2 YYEEEE. V gave up 4 bases and J gave up 7 bases, with 11 bases separating them. The CDR3 is made up of 12 amino acids.

This chain uses TRBV11-2 with TRBJ2-5; TRBD2 is a possible D gene (5 bases). V was clipped by 5 bases and J by 4 bases, with 20 bases between them. CDR1 SGHAT and CDR2 FQNNGV come from the germline V gene. CDR3 length equals 16 residues. CDR3 amino acids: CASSLGPSRFRETQYF. For the CDR3, the DNA is TGTGCCAGCAGCCTTGGGCCTAGCCGGTTCCGAGAGACCCAGTACTTC.

The CDR3 region is CASSYILSGNTIYF. In DNA form, the CDR3 reads TGTGCCAGCAGTTATATTCTCTCTGGAAACACCATATATTTT. This rearrangement joins TRBV6-6 to TRBJ1-3; no clear D gene. This CDR3 has 14 amino acids. V was pared by 3 bases and J by 0 bases, with 6 bases between. Germline-derived CDR1 and CDR2 are MNHNY and SVGAGI (reference sequence).

The chain uses TRBV29-1 and TRBJ2-1; D ambiguous. The V end was cut by 4 bases, the J end by 0 bases, with 13 bases between. The length of the CDR3 is 15 residues. CDR1 is SQVTM, CDR2 ANQGSEA, per germline. The CDR3 sequence is CSVVLLQSSYNEQFF. DNA for the CDR3: TGCAGCGTTGTACTATTGCAGAGCTCCTACAATGAGCAGTTCTTC.

As DNA, the CDR3 is TGTGCCAGCAGCCCCTCTAGCGGGAGTCAAGAGCAGTACTTC. It yields the protein CASSPSSGSQEQYF. The rearrangement joins TRBV6-5 to TRBJ2-7; the match to TRBD2 covers 10 bases. The CDR3 length is 14 residues. Looked up from germline, CDR1 is MNHEY and CDR2 is SVGAGI. V trimming: 6 bases; J trimming: 7 bases; junction bases outside the gene matches: 9.

The chain carries TRBV4-3 and TRBJ1-1; D is unresolved. This CDR3 comprises 14 residues. The V gene's germline CDR1 is LGHNA and CDR2 YSLEER. Trimming took 4 bases from V and 0 from J, leaving 9 bases between them. Here the CDR3 DNA reads TGCGCCAGCAGCCGACTGGGTCTGAACACTGAAGCTTTCTTT. Its translation is CASSRLGLNTEAFF.

V is TRBV6-5 and J is TRBJ2-2, with D hard to call. The CDR3 sequence is 13 residues long. V was clipped by 8 bases and J by 4 bases, with 11 bases between them. The germline V gene has CDR1 MNHEY and CDR2 SVGAGI. The CDR3 protein is CASRGSLTGELFF. The DNA for the CDR3 is TGTGCCAGCCGAGGCTCCCTCACCGGGGAGCTGTTTTTT.

The chain is built from TRBV4-2 and TRBJ2-5, with D possibly being TRBD2 (6 bases). The V gene's germline CDR1 is LGHNA and CDR2 YNFKEQ. CDR3 length: 17 residues. Trimming took 4 bases from V and 1 from J, leaving 19 bases between them. The CDR3 loop is CASSRRVVAELQETQYF. The DNA for the CDR3 is TGTGCCAGCAGCCGCAGAGTGGTAGCGGAACTCCAAGAGACCCAGTACTTC.